Described below is a single T cell receptor (beta chain) sequence and its context. With a J-beta primer mix and a sample-barcoded 5' primer, a second PCR ran roughly 6 to 12 cycles. Per-sample output comprised a minimum of 2.5 million paired-end reads containing CDR3. TCRdb re-analysed the 5' RACE reads in MiXCR, keeping a single row per CDR3 protein. The table includes about 780,000 distinct CDR3 sequences, roughly 25% detected once. The data stem from a study of blood T cells in healthy people across ages. This CDR3 is built from 16 residues. Looked up from germline, CDR1 is DFQATT and CDR2 is SNEGSKA (reference sequence). Unmatched junction bases numbered 14, after V lost 6 bases and J lost 2 bases. These records were also assigned to another study, of T cells of mothers and their children. That work contributes: All donors were healthy and Caucasian; they were a few mothers and their six children.

V usage is TRBV20-1 and J usage is TRBJ2-5, with 8 bases aligning to TRBD1. The sample comprised blood. The sequence was collected from a boy under 18 in good health. This CDR3 reads CSAPRTGPDLQETQYF. DNA of the CDR3: TGCAGTGCCCCGCGGACAGGGCCGGACCTACAAGAGACCCAGTACTTC.